This T cell receptor (beta chain) was sequenced for a study of CD8+CD57+ T cells in acquired aplastic anemia. Study-level background: Sorted CD4+ and CD8+ cells gave a mean 3.2 ug DNA, range roughly 0.2 to 27.4 ug. Study-wide results and caveats: It was found that 25 to 35 CD8+ CDR3 sequences were shared between patients and controls.

This clonotype occurred a few times. The antigen is undetermined. Germline V CDR1 and CDR2: SGHNT, YYREEE (reference sequence). The CDR3 length is 14 residues. Unmatched junction bases numbered 8, after V lost 4 bases and J lost 10 bases. Patients who underwent sequencing had shown CD8+CD57+ cell expansion by flow cytometry. Profiling of TCR beta VDJ combinations and CDR3 sequences used genomic DNA as template. One entry per CDR3 protein, called by TCRdb with MiXCR from the reads. The sample carries about 180,000 distinct CDR3 sequences, roughly 63% recorded once. The receptor comes from a human donor with aplastic anemia. The chain combines TRBV5-4 with TRBJ1-6; 7 bases agree with TRBD1. Sequencing was performed on sorted CD4+, CD8+, or CD8+CD57+ T cells (not recorded which) from PBMCs. The CDR3 spells CASSGDSGRSPLHF. The CDR3 DNA sequence: TGTGCCAGCAGCGGGGACAGCGGGAGGTCACCCCTCCACTTT.